The following is a TCR beta chain sequence with its context. Its antigen is not known. The data stem from a study of OX40 agonist ivuxolimab in advanced cancers. Whole-study results and caveats: In the expanded peripheral T cells, antigen specificity was never determined.

Data came from immunoSEQ multiplex PCR; TCRdb stores just in-frame clones and leaves some out. Here the sample spans under 85,000 clones, 87% being singletons. V lost 2 bases and J 8 bases, leaving 15 bases between the germline ends. This CDR3 spans 13 amino acids. Germline loops: CDR1 GTSNPN, CDR2 SVGIG (reference sequence). Material: CD4+ or CD8+ T cells sorted from blood, obtained in a trial of the OX40 agonist ivuxolimab. The origin of this receptor is an adult with an advanced solid tumor such as melanoma, head and neck, liver or kidney cancer. This chain connects TRBV30 to TRBJ1-2; tentatively, D is TRBD1 (6 bases). The CDR3 here is CAWSPGTLGGYTF. The CDR3 DNA reads as TGTGCCTGGAGTCCCGGGACATTGGGGGGCTACACCTTC.